This T cell receptor (beta chain) is from a study of shared clonotypes between healthy human individuals. CD45RO-negative cells were positively selected for CCR7, leaving out terminally differentiated effector memory CD45RA+ cells. In the authors' workflow: As immunoSEQ supplied junction-only sequences (without quality scores), filtering differed. The table came from immunoSEQ multiplex PCR; TCRdb's copy has only in-frame clones and leaves some out. V, J and clone size are taken as reported in that table, and D and trimming were inferred from the DNA itself. The table lists roughly 2,000,000 clones, roughly 95% of them singletons. The receptor was derived from a man younger than 30 in good health. Some clones in this sample may be carry-over from other donors' samples. What was sequenced was naive CD8+ T cells from PBMCs.

The DNA of the CDR3 is TGTGCCAGCAGCTTAGGGGACAGGGGGCTTTTCTACGAGCAGTACTTC. It is translated as CASSLGDRGLFYEQYF. The genes are TRBV11-2 and TRBJ2-7; 12 positions match TRBD1. Germline-derived CDR1 and CDR2 are SGHAT and FQNNGV. The CDR3 totals 16 residues. The V gene end was trimmed by 1 base and the J gene end by 3 bases; junction bases not matched to a gene: 4.